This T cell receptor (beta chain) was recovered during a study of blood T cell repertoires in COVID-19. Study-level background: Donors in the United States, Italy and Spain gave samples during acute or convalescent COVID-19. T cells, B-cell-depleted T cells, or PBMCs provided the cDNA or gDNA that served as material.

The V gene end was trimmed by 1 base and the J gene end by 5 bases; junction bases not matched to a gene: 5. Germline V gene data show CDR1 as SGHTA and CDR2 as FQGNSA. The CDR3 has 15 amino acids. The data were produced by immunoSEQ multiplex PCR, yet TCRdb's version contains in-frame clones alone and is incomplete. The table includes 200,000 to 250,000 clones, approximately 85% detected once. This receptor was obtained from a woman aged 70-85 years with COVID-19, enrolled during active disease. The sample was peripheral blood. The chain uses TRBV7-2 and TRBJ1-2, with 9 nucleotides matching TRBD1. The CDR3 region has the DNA TGTGCCAGCAGCTTAGAACAGGGGGCGAATTATGGCTACACCTTC. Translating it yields CASSLEQGANYGYTF.